These T cell receptor beta chains were read from a single sample in a study of T cells in Graves' hyperthyroidism and ophthalmopathy. MiXCR, run by TCRdb on the multiplex PCR reads, gives a single entry per CDR3 protein. This table holds about 400,000 distinct CDR3 sequences, about 14% found once. Material for sequencing was blood. Source of these receptors: a woman in her thirties with Graves' ophthalmopathy. Both conserved end residues are part of each CDR3. Clone size appears in some rows only: once, few, many, or a class for an expanded clone.

abundance,j_gene,v_gene,CDR3aa
many,TRBJ2-3,TRBV7-2,CASSYGLGPDTQYF
-,TRBJ1-2,TRBV7-2,CASSPSGHYGYTF
many,TRBJ1-5,TRBV7-9,CASSLGTDSNQPQHF
-,TRBJ1-4,TRBV28,CASSLDGRNEKLFF
many,TRBJ1-2,TRBV5-6,CASSQTGGDGYTF
many,TRBJ1-2,TRBV30,CAWSVIGVNRGHGYTF
many,TRBJ2-7,TRBV11-2,CASSPGLAGVQYF
few,TRBJ2-7,TRBV6-1,CASNLLSGGPYEQYF
once,TRBJ1-4,TRBV6-1,CASSTRDRAANEKLFF
many,TRBJ1-5,TRBV28,CASSRDRVGHQPQHF
many,TRBJ1-2,TRBV27,CASSPYRDDYGYTF
many,TRBJ2-1,TRBV11-3,CASSLGGNYYNEQFF
-,TRBJ2-7,TRBV4-2,CASSQGGGGASSYEQYF
-,TRBJ2-7,TRBV29-1,CSVRNWLGGDSYEQYF
many,TRBJ1-1,TRBV24-1,CATSDTGNTEAFF
many,TRBJ2-5,TRBV15,CATSRVEPGGAETQYF
many,TRBJ2-3,TRBV7-9,CASSSGLAGDARGTDTQYF
-,TRBJ2-1,TRBV24-1,CATGLGSEQFF
few,TRBJ2-7,TRBV20-1,CSATTVTYEQYF
many,TRBJ1-2,TRBV20-1,CSPKRQGPNYGYTF